This T cell receptor (beta chain) was sequenced in a study of response to subunit inactivated influenza vaccine. MiXCR, run by TCRdb on the RT-PCR reads, gives a single entry per CDR3 protein. The repertoire consists of around 570,000 distinct CDR3 sequences, with approximately 10% occurring once and the leading ten covering about 11%. The germline V gene has CDR1 SGHVS and CDR2 FQNEAQ. The CDR3 extends over 15 amino acids. Between the trimmed V and J ends, which lost 6 bases and 2 bases, there was a span of 15 bases. This clonotype occurred many times. Separately, the same data were catalogued under a study of T cells expressing NK-cell markers. That investigation notes: 5'RACE template switching with UMIs produced the TCR beta cDNA. Eight donors were sequenced, of whom seven were HCMV-seropositive, while the remaining one was HCMV-seronegative. With an anti-gamma-delta TCR antibody, sorting in several experiments was kept to alpha-beta TCR T cells. Similarly, these clonotypes led the CD3+CD56-NKG2C+ fraction as well in a handful of donors.

The sequence was obtained from a man aged 45-65 years who received an inactivated influenza vaccine. The chain carries TRBV7-8 and TRBJ2-3; weak D call: TRBD1 (5 bases). The specimen was PBMCs from blood, collected on the day of vaccination. The CDR3 coding sequence is TGTGCCAGCAGAGAGACAGTTATTGACACAGATACGCAGTATTTT. Residues: CASRETVIDTDTQYF. The whole variable domain, filled in from reference TRBV7-8 and TRBJ2-3, reads GAGVSQSPRYKVAKRGQDVALRCDPISGHVSLFWYQQALGQGPEFLTYFQNEAQLDKSGLPSDRFFAERPEGSVSTLKIQRTQQEDSAVYLCASRETVIDTDTQYFGPGTRLTVL.